This T cell receptor (beta chain) was sequenced in a study of blood T cell repertoires in COVID-19. As for the study in general: Collection of acute and convalescent COVID-19 samples took place in the United States, Italy and Spain. The cDNA or gDNA used as material had been derived from T cells, B-cell-depleted T cells, or PBMCs.

The CDR3 has 15 residues. The germline gives CDR1 LGHNA, CDR2 YNFKEQ. The V gene end was trimmed by 4 bases and the J gene end by 7 bases; junction bases not matched to a gene: 12. Profiled with immunoSEQ multiplex PCR; TCRdb holds only in-frame clones, not every one. The table includes about 380,000 clones, about 88% detected once. The study assigned cohorts using participant-reported clinical history. The rearrangement uses TRBV4-2 and TRBJ2-5, with 7 nucleotides matching TRBD2. Sequencing used PBMCs or T cells enriched from blood (not recorded which). The sequence was collected from a woman aged 18-29 years who had recovered from COVID-19. CDR3 loop: CASSPDRLGGGTQYF. For the CDR3, the DNA is TGTGCCAGCAGCCCAGACCGACTTGGGGGGGGGACCCAGTACTTC.